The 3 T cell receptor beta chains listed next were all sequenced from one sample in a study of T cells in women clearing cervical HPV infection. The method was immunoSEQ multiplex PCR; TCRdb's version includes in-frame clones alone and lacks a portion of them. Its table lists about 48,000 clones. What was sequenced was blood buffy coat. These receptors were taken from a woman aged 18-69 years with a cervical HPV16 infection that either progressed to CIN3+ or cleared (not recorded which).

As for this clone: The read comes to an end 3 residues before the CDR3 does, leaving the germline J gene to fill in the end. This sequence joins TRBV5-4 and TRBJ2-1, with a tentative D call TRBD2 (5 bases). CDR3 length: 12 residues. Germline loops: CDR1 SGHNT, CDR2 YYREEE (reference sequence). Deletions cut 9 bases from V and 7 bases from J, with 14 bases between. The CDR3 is CATTESGNEQFF. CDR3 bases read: TGTGCCACCACGGAGTCGGGGAATGAG.

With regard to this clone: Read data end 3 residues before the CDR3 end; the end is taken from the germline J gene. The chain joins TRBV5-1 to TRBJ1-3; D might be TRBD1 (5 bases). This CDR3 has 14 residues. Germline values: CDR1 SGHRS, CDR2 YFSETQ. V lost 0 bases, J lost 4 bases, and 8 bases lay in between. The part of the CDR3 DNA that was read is TGCGCCAGCAGCTTGGAGGGGCGCGGAAACACC. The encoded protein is CASSLEGRGNT. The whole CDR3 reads CASSLEGRGNTIYF.

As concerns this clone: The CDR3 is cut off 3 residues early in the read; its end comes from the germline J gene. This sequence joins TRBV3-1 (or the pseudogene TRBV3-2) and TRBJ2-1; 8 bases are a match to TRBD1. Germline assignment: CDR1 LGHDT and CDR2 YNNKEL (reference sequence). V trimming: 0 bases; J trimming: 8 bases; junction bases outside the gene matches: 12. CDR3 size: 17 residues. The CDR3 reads CASSQEGGQGAWDEQFF. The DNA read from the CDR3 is TGTGCCAGCAGCCAAGAAGGCGGACAGGGAGCGTGGGATGAG.